These T cell receptor beta chains were read from a single sample in a study of blood T cells in healthy people across ages. TCRdb reprocessed the 5' RACE reads with MiXCR, giving one entry per CDR3 protein. The data hold hundreds of thousands of distinct CDR3 sequences, with 29% observed a single time. Input material: blood. The receptor source for this set is a woman aged 80 or over in good health. Each CDR3 is given with its conserved first and last residue. A D gene is named only where the DNA matches it firmly. Size is stated for part of the rows, as once, few or many counts, or as a class when the clone is expanded.

d_call	clone_size	j_call	v_call	cdr3_aa	cdr3_nt
.	.	TRBJ2-5	TRBV7-9	CASSRTGTPQETQYF	TGTGCCAGCAGCAGAACTGGGACACCACAAGAGACCCAGTACTTC
TRBD1	.	TRBJ2-5	TRBV11-3	CASSSQGVGQQETRYF	TGTGCCAGCAGCTCCCAAGGGGTGGGACAGCAAGAGACCCGGTACTTC
TRBD2	many	TRBJ2-3	TRBV4-3	CASSPIAGGPDTQYF	TGCGCCAGCAGCCCCATAGCGGGGGGGCCGGATACGCAGTATTTT
TRBD1	many	TRBJ1-4	TRBV20-1	CSANGQAGVDNEKLFF	TGCAGTGCTAACGGACAGGCCGGGGTGGATAATGAAAAACTGTTTTTT
.	many	TRBJ1-2	TRBV25-1	CASSEWGERDKYGYTF	TGTGCCAGCAGTGAATGGGGCGAACGGGACAAATATGGCTACACCTTC
.	many	TRBJ2-5	TRBV18	CASSPSAETQYF	TGTGCCAGCTCACCCAGTGCTGAGACCCAGTACTTC
.	many	TRBJ2-5	TRBV29-1	CSGSDAETQYF	TGCAGCGGGAGCGATGCGGAGACCCAGTACTTC
.	many	TRBJ1-5	TRBV10-3	CAIGQGSNQPQHF	TGTGCCATCGGGCAGGGTAGCAATCAGCCCCAGCATTTT
.	many	TRBJ2-5	TRBV2	CASKASGAPQGTQYF	TGTGCCAGCAAAGCCTCGGGGGCGCCACAAGGGACCCAGTACTTC
.	few	TRBJ2-1	TRBV9	CASSPQGVGNEQFF	TGTGCCAGCAGCCCTCAAGGGGTAGGCAATGAGCAGTTCTTC
TRBD2	few	TRBJ2-2	TRBV9	CASSLRPPRAGANTGELFF	TGTGCCAGCAGCCTGAGACCCCCCCGAGCGGGGGCGAACACCGGGGAGCTGTTTTTT
.	.	TRBJ2-3	TRBV7-2	CASSSKRRITDTQYF	TGTGCCAGCAGCTCCAAGAGACGCATCACAGATACGCAGTATTTT
.	.	TRBJ2-3	TRBV7-8	CASSLARLLATVTDTQYF	TGTGCCAGCAGCTTAGCGCGTCTGCTAGCGACTGTCACAGATACGCAGTATTTT
TRBD2	few	TRBJ2-1	TRBV4-1	CASSLRLAGGGRGEQFF	TGCGCCAGCAGCCTACGACTAGCGGGGGGGGGACGGGGTGAGCAGTTCTTC
.	many	TRBJ2-5	TRBV7-8	CASSNPSGVLGEETQYF	TGTGCCAGCAGCAACCCTAGTGGGGTCCTAGGGGAGGAGACCCAGTACTTC
.	few	TRBJ2-7	TRBV6-2/TRBV6-3	CASSFLSGGYSYEQYF	TGTGCCAGCAGTTTCCTTTCAGGGGGGTATTCCTACGAGCAGTACTTC
TRBD1	.	TRBJ1-1	TRBV5-1	CASSLRAGQELTEAFF	TGCGCCAGCAGCTTGAGGGCCGGACAGGAGCTCACTGAAGCTTTCTTT
.	many	TRBJ1-5	TRBV10-3	CAISEGGGGNQPQHF	TGTGCCATCAGTGAGGGGGGAGGGGGCAATCAGCCCCAGCATTTT
TRBD2	many	TRBJ2-1	TRBV29-1	CSLTTGTSLNEQFF	TGCAGCTTAACCACCGGGACTAGCCTCAATGAGCAGTTCTTC
TRBD2	.	TRBJ2-3	TRBV19	CASSGRPGGVNTQYF	TGTGCCAGTAGTGGTCGCCCGGGGGGGGTAAATACGCAGTATTTT
TRBD2	many	TRBJ2-1	TRBV12-3/TRBV12-4	CASSSGLAEQFF	TGTGCCAGCAGTTCCGGACTAGCAGAGCAGTTCTTC
.	.	TRBJ1-6	TRBV10-3	CAISDQFSPLHF	TGTGCCATCAGTGATCAGTTTTCACCCCTCCACTTT
.	once	TRBJ2-3	TRBV6-1	CASSVATGVRDTQYF	TGTGCCAGCAGTGTTGCGACAGGAGTCAGAGATACGCAGTATTTT
.	many	TRBJ2-1	TRBV5-1	CASSFDPGQPHNEQFF	TGCGCCAGCAGCTTCGATCCGGGACAACCACACAATGAGCAGTTCTTC
.	many	TRBJ2-1	TRBV20-1	CSAYGTTTGVLREFF	TGCAGTGCTTATGGGACAACCACGGGAGTTCTTCGGGAGTTCTTC
TRBD1	many	TRBJ2-1	TRBV6-1	CASNRDREYNEQFF	TGTGCCAGCAACCGGGACAGGGAGTACAATGAGCAGTTCTTC
TRBD1	.	TRBJ1-6	TRBV24-1	CATSDLGGQDDSPLHF	TGTGCCACCAGTGATTTGGGGGGACAGGATGATTCACCCCTCCACTTT
TRBD1	many	TRBJ1-1	TRBV5-6	CASSQQGGTEAFF	TGTGCCAGCAGCCAACAGGGGGGCACTGAAGCTTTCTTT
TRBD2	many	TRBJ2-5	TRBV5-5	CASSLGGSGVETQYF	TGTGCCAGCAGCTTGGGGGGTAGCGGGGTTGAGACCCAGTACTTC
.	many	TRBJ1-1	TRBV6-5	CASSYRPGLVAEAFF	TGTGCCAGCAGTTACCGACCAGGGCTTGTGGCTGAAGCTTTCTTT
.	many	TRBJ2-7	TRBV3-1	CASSQQGPAYEQYF	TGTGCCAGCAGCCAACAAGGACCCGCCTACGAGCAGTACTTC
.	few	TRBJ1-5	TRBV7-2	CASSLAFGPGGNQPQHF	TGTGCCAGCAGCTTAGCCTTCGGCCCCGGGGGCAATCAGCCCCAGCATTTT
.	few	TRBJ2-7	TRBV7-8	CASSLARGCGSYEQYF	TGTGCCAGCAGCTTAGCGCGGGGTTGCGGGTCCTACGAGCAGTACTTC
.	many	TRBJ2-1	TRBV20-1	CSAGGSESYNEQFF	TGCAGTGCTGGGGGGTCAGAGAGCTACAATGAGCAGTTCTTC
.	few	TRBJ2-3	TRBV12-3/TRBV12-4	CASSFGRARTDVQYF	TGTGCCAGCAGTTTCGGCAGAGCTAGAACAGATGTGCAGTATTTT
TRBD1	many	TRBJ1-4	TRBV7-9	CASSIRQGSNEKLFF	TGTGCCAGCAGCATAAGACAGGGATCTAATGAAAAACTGTTTTTT
.	.	TRBJ2-7	TRBV7-9	CASSLVRGALKGYEQYF	TGTGCCAGCAGCTTAGTAAGGGGGGCACTTAAGGGGTACGAGCAGTACTTC
.	.	TRBJ1-1	TRBV30	CAWSVDANTEAFF	TGTGCCTGGAGCGTAGACGCGAACACTGAAGCTTTCTTT
.	.	TRBJ1-3	TRBV7-2	CASRFQVLDTIYF	TGTGCCAGCAGGTTTCAGGTTTTGGACACCATATATTTT
.	.	TRBJ2-7	TRBV6-2/TRBV6-3	CARRGIYEQYF	TGTGCCCGCAGGGGTATCTACGAGCAGTACTTC